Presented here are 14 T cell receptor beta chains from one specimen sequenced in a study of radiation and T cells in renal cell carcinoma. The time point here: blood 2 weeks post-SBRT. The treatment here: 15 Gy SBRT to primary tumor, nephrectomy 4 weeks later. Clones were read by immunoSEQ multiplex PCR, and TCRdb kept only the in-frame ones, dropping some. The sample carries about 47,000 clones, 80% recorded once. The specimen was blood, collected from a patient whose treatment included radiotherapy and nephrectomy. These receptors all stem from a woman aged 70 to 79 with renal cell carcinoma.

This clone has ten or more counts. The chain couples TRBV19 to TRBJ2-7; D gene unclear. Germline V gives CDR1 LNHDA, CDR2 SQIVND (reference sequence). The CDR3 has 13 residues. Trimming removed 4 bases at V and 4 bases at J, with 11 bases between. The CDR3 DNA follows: TGTGCCAGTAGTACCGGACGGTCTTACGAGCAGTACTTC. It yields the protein CASSTGRSYEQYF. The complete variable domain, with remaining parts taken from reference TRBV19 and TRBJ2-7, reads DGGITQSPKYLFRKEGQNVTLSCEQNLNHDAMYWYRQDPGQGLRLIYYSQIVNDFQKGDIAEGYSVSREKKESFPLTVTSAQKNPTAFYLCASSTGRSYEQYFGPGTRLTVT.

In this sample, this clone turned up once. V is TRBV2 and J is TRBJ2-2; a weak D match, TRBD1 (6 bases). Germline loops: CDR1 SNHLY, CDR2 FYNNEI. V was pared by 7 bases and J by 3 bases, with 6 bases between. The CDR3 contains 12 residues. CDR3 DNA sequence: TGTGCCAGCACAGGGGACACCGGGGAGCTGTTTTTT. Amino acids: CASTGDTGELFF.

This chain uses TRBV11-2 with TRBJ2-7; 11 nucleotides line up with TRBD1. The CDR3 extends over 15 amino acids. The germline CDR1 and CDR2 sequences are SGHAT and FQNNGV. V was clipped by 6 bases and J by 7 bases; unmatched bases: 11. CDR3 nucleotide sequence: TGTGCCAGCAGGTCCCGAGGACAGGGGGCTGAGGAGCAGTACTTC. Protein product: CASRSRGQGAEEQYF.

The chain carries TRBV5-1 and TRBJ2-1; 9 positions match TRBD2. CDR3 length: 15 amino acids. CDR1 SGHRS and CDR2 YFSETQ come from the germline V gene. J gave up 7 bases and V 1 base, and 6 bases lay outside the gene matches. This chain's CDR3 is CASSLMPSGENEQFF. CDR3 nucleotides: TGCGCCAGCAGCTTGATGCCTAGCGGGGAGAATGAGCAGTTCTTC.

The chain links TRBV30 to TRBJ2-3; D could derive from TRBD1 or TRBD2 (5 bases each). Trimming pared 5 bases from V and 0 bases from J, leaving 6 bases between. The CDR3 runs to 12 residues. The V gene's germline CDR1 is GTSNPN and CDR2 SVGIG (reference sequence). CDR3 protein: CAWGDSTDTQYF. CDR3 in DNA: TGTGCCTGGGGGGACAGCACAGATACGCAGTATTTT.

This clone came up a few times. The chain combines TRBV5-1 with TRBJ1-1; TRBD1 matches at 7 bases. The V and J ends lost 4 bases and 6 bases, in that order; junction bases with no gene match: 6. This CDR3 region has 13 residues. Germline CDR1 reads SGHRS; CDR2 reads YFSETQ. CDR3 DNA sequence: TGCGCCAGCAGCGAGGGACAGTTGCCTGAAGCTTTCTTT. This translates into CASSEGQLPEAFF.

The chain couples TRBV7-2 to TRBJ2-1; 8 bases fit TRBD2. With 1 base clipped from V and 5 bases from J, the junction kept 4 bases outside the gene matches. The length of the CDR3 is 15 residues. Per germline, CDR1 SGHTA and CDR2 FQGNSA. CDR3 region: CASSLVSGGNNEQFF. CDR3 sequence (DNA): TGTGCCAGCAGCTTAGTAAGCGGGGGAAACAATGAGCAGTTCTTC.

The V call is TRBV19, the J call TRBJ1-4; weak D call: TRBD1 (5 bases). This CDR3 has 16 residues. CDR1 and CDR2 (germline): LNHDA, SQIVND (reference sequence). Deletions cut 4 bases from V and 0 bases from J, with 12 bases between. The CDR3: CASSKGTVTTNEKLFF. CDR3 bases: TGTGCCAGTAGTAAAGGGACGGTGACAACTAATGAAAAACTGTTTTTT.

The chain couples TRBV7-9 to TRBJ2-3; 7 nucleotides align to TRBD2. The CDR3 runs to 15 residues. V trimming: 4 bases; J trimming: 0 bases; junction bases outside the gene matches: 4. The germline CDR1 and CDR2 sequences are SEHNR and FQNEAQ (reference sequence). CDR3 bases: TGTGCCAGCAGCTCGTTGGGGGGGAGCACAGATACGCAGTATTTT. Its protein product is CASSSLGGSTDTQYF.

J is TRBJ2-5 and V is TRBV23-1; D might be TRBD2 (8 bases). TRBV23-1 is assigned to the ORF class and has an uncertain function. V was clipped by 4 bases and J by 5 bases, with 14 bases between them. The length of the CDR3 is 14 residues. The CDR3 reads CASSPGRGLETQYF. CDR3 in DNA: TGCGCCAGCAGTCCCGGGAGGGGGCTGGAGACCCAGTACTTC.

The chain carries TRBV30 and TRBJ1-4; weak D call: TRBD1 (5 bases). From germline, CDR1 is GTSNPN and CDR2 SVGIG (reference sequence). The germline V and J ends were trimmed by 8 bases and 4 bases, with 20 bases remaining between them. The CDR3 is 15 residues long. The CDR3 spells CARPPGGRRNEKLFF. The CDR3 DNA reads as TGTGCCCGTCCGCCCGGGGGACGTCGTAATGAAAAACTGTTTTTT.

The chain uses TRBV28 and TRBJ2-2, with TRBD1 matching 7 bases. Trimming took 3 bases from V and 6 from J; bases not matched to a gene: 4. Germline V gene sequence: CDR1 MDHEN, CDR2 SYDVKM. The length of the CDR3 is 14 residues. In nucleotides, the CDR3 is TGTGCCAGCAGTTTGATCCAGGGGGCCGGGGAGCTGTTTTTT. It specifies CASSLIQGAGELFF.

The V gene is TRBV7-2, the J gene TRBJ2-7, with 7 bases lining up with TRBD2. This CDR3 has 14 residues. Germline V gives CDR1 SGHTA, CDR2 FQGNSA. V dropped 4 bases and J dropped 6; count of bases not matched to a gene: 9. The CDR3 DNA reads TGTGCCAGCAGCTCCCGACTAGCTGGCGGCGAGCAGTACTTC. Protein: CASSSRLAGGEQYF.

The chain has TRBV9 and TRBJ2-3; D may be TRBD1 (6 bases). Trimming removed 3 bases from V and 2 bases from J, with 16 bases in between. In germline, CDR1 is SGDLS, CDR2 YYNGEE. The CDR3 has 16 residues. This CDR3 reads CASSAYRAGNTDTQYF. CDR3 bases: TGTGCCAGCAGCGCTTACAGGGCAGGCAACACAGATACGCAGTATTTT.